Each of the 27 T cell receptor beta chains below was sequenced from the same sample in a study of T cell repertoires in cytomegalovirus infection. From the reads, TCRdb called clonotypes with MiXCR, one entry per CDR3 protein. This table has about 400,000 distinct CDR3 sequences, 15% to 20% appearing once. Specimen: PBMCs. These receptor sequences come from a human donor in good health (CMV status not recorded). Some clones in this sample may be carry-over from other donors' samples.

This clonotype has a handful of counts. The rearrangement joins TRBV7-9 to TRBJ1-3, with D unclear. The ends were cut back, 6 bases at V and 2 bases at J, with 8 bases in the middle. This CDR3 has 13 residues. The germline CDR1 and CDR2 sequences are SEHNR and FQNEAQ (reference sequence). As DNA, the CDR3 is TGTGCCAGCAGGTTGGCAGCTGGAAACACCATATATTTT. Translating gives CASRLAAGNTIYF.

This clonotype was counted a few times. The V call is TRBV24-1, the J call TRBJ2-2; the match to TRBD2 covers 8 bases. This CDR3 contains 15 residues. The germline V gene has CDR1 KGHDR and CDR2 SFDVKD. With V trimmed by 4 bases and J by 5 bases, 5 bases remained unmatched. CDR3 sequence (DNA): TGTGCCACCAGTGAGTCCGGGACTAGGACCGGGGAGCTGTTTTTT. Translated, it gives CATSESGTRTGELFF.

This clonotype has ten or more counts. The chain has TRBV2 and TRBJ2-1; tentatively, D is TRBD2 (6 bases). Trimming stripped 8 bases from V and 5 bases from J, with 16 bases between. Germline CDR1 reads SNHLY; CDR2 reads FYNNEI. The CDR3 spans 14 residues. The CDR3 DNA sequence: TGTGCCAGCCAATACGCGGGATCCAACAATGAGCAGTTCTTC. This sequence encodes CASQYAGSNNEQFF.

The CDR3 is CASSSGISDTQYF. The DNA for the CDR3 is TGTGCCAGCAGCTCGGGCATCTCAGATACGCAGTATTTT. The chain carries TRBV11-3 and TRBJ2-3; D uncertain. V gave up 4 bases and J gave up 4 bases, with 9 bases separating them. Looked up from germline, CDR1 is SGHNT and CDR2 is YENEEA. The CDR3 covers 13 residues.

The chain uses TRBV20-1 and TRBJ2-5, with TRBD2 matching over 11 bases. From germline, CDR1 is DFQATT and CDR2 SNEGSKA (reference sequence). The J segment lost 3 bases and the V segment lost 3 bases, leaving 6 bases of the junction unmatched. This CDR3 is built from 15 residues. CDR3 sequence (DNA): TGCAGTGCTAGTACTAGCGGGAGTGTAGAAGAGACCCAGTACTTC. Translation gives CSASTSGSVEETQYF.

This clonotype was counted many times. The CDR3 DNA reads TGTGCCAGCAGTTTGGGGGGGCAAATCCATGAGCAGTTCTTC. It is translated as CASSLGGQIHEQFF. The V and J genes are TRBV6-1 and TRBJ2-1, with a tentative D call TRBD2 (7 bases). Per the germline V gene, CDR1 is MNHNS and CDR2 is SASEGT. V dropped 5 bases and J dropped 8 bases, with 16 bases sitting between them. The CDR3 runs 14 residues.

The chain has TRBV6-6 and TRBJ1-4, with TRBD1 matching over 10 bases. Germline V CDR1 and CDR2: MNHNY, SVGAGI (reference sequence). The CDR3 loop spans 14 amino acids. With V trimmed by 6 bases and J by 8 bases, 6 bases remained unmatched. CDR3 DNA: TGTGCCAGCAGCTCGGGACAGGGGACCGAAAAACTGTTTTTT. Its protein product is CASSSGQGTEKLFF.

This clonotype has only a few counts. This chain joins TRBV29-1 and TRBJ1-1, with TRBD1 identical over 7 bases. Germline CDR1 SQVTM, CDR2 ANQGSEA. The CDR3 sequence is 15 residues long. Germline trimming cut 1 base from V and 3 bases from J; bases unmatched to any gene: 8. DNA of the CDR3: TGCAGCGTTGAAGGTCTGTCCAGGGGGGACACTGAAGCTTTCTTT. This codes for CSVEGLSRGDTEAFF.

This clonotype was counted a few times. V usage is TRBV2 and J usage is TRBJ2-1, with D possibly TRBD2 on 6 matching bases. Trimming removed 9 bases from V and 0 bases from J, with 15 bases in between. Germline V gives CDR1 SNHLY, CDR2 FYNNEI. The CDR3 totals 15 residues. Written as DNA, the CDR3 is TGTGCCAGTCGGGGGAGTAGCGGCTCCTACAATGAGCAGTTCTTC. Translated: CASRGSSGSYNEQFF.

This clonotype was picked up many times. This sequence joins TRBV7-9 and TRBJ2-3; no reliable D call. The CDR3 spans 14 residues. Germline V gene sequence: CDR1 SEHNR, CDR2 FQNEAQ (reference sequence). Trimming cost V 6 bases and J 2 bases, with 12 bases left between them. In nucleotides, the CDR3 is TGTGCCAGCAGACTCGACGGGTCCACAGATACGCAGTATTTT. Translating gives CASRLDGSTDTQYF. The full variable domain, in which reference TRBV7-9 and TRBJ2-3 provide the parts outside the CDR3, is DTGVSQNPRHKITKRGQNVTFRCDPISEHNRLYWYRQTLGQGPEFLTYFQNEAQLEKSRLLSDRFSAERPKGSFSTLEIQRTEQGDSAMYLCASRLDGSTDTQYFGPGTRLTVL.

The table lists this clonotype with many counts. The rearrangement joins TRBV27 to TRBJ2-3, with D perhaps given as TRBD1 or TRBD2 (6 bases each). Germline loops: CDR1 MNHEY, CDR2 SMNVEV (reference sequence). Between the trimmed V and J ends, which lost 5 bases and 5 bases, there was a span of 11 bases. This CDR3 comprises 13 residues. The CDR3 reads CASSARGGDTQYF. The CDR3, as DNA: TGTGCCAGCAGTGCCAGGGGAGGAGATACGCAGTATTTT.

The V and J genes are TRBV19 and TRBJ1-5, with a possible D match to TRBD1 (5 bases). The CDR3 covers 11 residues. The V gene's germline CDR1 is LNHDA and CDR2 SQIVND (reference sequence). V lost 10 bases and J lost 8, with 12 bases in between. CDR3 residues: CANQGKEPQHF. As DNA, the CDR3 is TGTGCCAACCAGGGAAAAGAGCCCCAGCATTTT.

This clonotype was counted at least ten times. The rearrangement uses TRBV7-2 and TRBJ1-4; D is unresolved. From germline, CDR1 is SGHTA and CDR2 FQGNSA. V gave up 2 bases and J gave up 7 bases, with 11 bases separating them. This CDR3 spans 14 amino acids. CDR3 nucleotide sequence: TGTGCCAGCAGCTTAAGGCACACCACTGAAAAACTGTTTTTT. It translates to CASSLRHTTEKLFF.

The rearrangement uses TRBV15 and TRBJ1-4; the D is unclear. This CDR3 has 12 amino acids. Germline CDR1 reads LNHNV; CDR2 reads YYDKDF (reference sequence). Trimming stripped 3 bases from V and 7 bases from J, with 6 bases between. CDR3 in DNA: TGTGCCACCAGCAGCCTGGGTGAAAAACTGTTTTTT. Translating it yields CATSSLGEKLFF.

This clonotype turned up a few times. The rearrangement uses TRBV27 and TRBJ2-1; TRBD2 matches 7 bases. After removal of 5 bases from V and 8 bases from J, the junction contained 12 bases not matched to a gene. This CDR3 comprises 15 residues. Per germline, CDR1 MNHEY and CDR2 SMNVEV (reference sequence). The CDR3 DNA sequence: TGTGCCAGCAGTCCTCATGAGGGAGGGAGGCATGAGCAGTTCTTC. Protein: CASSPHEGGRHEQFF.

V is TRBV2 and J is TRBJ1-4; a possible D gene is TRBD1 (6 bases). V lost 9 bases and J 6 bases, leaving 8 bases between the germline ends. Germline V lookup: CDR1 SNHLY, CDR2 FYNNEI. This CDR3 is built from 11 residues. DNA of the CDR3: TGTGCCAGTCAGGGGTATGAAAAACTGTTTTTT. Its translation: CASQGYEKLFF.

A few counts support this clonotype. The J gene is TRBJ1-2, the V gene TRBV11-2; no reliable D call. V was cut by 5 bases and J by 6 bases, with 13 bases left in between. The germline V gene encodes CDR1 SGHAT and CDR2 FQNNGV. The CDR3 totals 13 residues. CDR3 region: CASSPTYRDGYTF. DNA of the CDR3: TGTGCCAGCAGCCCTACATATCGGGATGGCTACACCTTC.

Only a few counts were recorded for this clonotype. This chain connects TRBV2 to TRBJ1-2, with 7 bases matching TRBD1. Trimming at V came to 10 bases and at J to 0 bases, leaving 8 bases not matched to a gene. CDR3 size: 14 residues. Germline V lookup: CDR1 SNHLY, CDR2 FYNNEI. The CDR3 bases are TGTGCCACAGGGGGGAGGGTCGCTAACTATGGCTACACCTTC. It is translated as CATGGRVANYGYTF.

The chain joins TRBV2 to TRBJ2-1, with unresolved D. This CDR3 region has 14 residues. Looked up from germline, CDR1 is SNHLY and CDR2 is FYNNEI. Trimming cost V 4 bases and J 5 bases, with 12 bases left between them. The CDR3: CASSGVSFDNEQFF. The DNA of the CDR3 is TGTGCCAGCAGTGGCGTCAGTTTCGACAATGAGCAGTTCTTC. Filled out from reference TRBV2 and TRBJ2-1, the complete variable domain reads EPEVTQTPSHQVTQMGQEVILRCVPISNHLYFYWYRQILGQKVEFLVSFYNNEISEKSEIFDDQFSVERPDGSNFTLKIRSTKLEDSAMYFCASSGVSFDNEQFFGPGTRLTVL.

The rearrangement links TRBV6-5 to TRBJ2-7, with D perhaps matching TRBD1 (5 bases). V was cut by 8 bases and J by 2 bases, with 16 bases left in between. The germline V gene encodes CDR1 MNHEY and CDR2 SVGAGI. The CDR3 covers 14 residues. The CDR3 region has the DNA TGTGCCAGCTCCAAGGGGTCCGGTACCTACGAGCAGTACTTC. It translates to CASSKGSGTYEQYF.

The table lists this clonotype with many counts. The chain recombines TRBV7-8 with TRBJ2-7; the D gene is possibly TRBD2 (6 bases). The CDR3 covers 15 residues. The ends were cut back, 5 bases at V and 1 base at J, with 15 bases in the middle. Germline values: CDR1 SGHVS, CDR2 FQNEAQ. The CDR3 coding sequence is TGTGCCAGCAGCCGAACCGGGAGAGGGTCCTACGAGCAGTACTTC. Translated, it gives CASSRTGRGSYEQYF.

This clonotype has ten or more counts. The chain carries TRBV6-2 or TRBV6-3 and TRBJ1-2; D remains ambiguous. This CDR3 spans 14 amino acids. In germline, CDR1 is MNHEY, CDR2 SVGEGT. The germline V and J ends were trimmed by 0 bases and 3 bases, with 8 bases remaining between them. As DNA, the CDR3 is TGTGCCAGCAGTTACTCGAAGGCAGACTATGGCTACACCTTC. Translating it yields CASSYSKADYGYTF.

V usage is TRBV2 and J usage is TRBJ1-3; D is perhaps TRBD1 (6 bases). With 5 bases removed from V and 4 bases from J, the gap between germline ends came to 9 bases. The germline gives CDR1 SNHLY, CDR2 FYNNEI. CDR3 size: 13 residues. CDR3 nucleotide sequence: TGTGCCAGCAGTTTTGGACAGGGAAACACCATATATTTT. Amino acids: CASSFGQGNTIYF.

This clonotype was recorded many times. The chain has TRBV7-2 and TRBJ1-2; D may be TRBD1 (5 bases). V shed 1 base and J shed 8 bases, with 14 bases lying between them. CDR1 and CDR2 (germline): SGHTA, FQGNSA. The CDR3 covers 14 residues. This CDR3 reads CASSLGGGAMGYTF. The CDR3 DNA reads as TGTGCCAGCAGCTTAGGCGGGGGAGCCATGGGCTACACCTTC.

This clonotype was picked up many times. The chain uses TRBV6-2 or TRBV6-3 and TRBJ2-1; D could derive from TRBD1 or TRBD2 (5 bases each). The CDR3 has 17 residues. Germline V gives CDR1 MNHEY, CDR2 SVGEGT. V was shortened by 2 bases and J by 3 bases, with 17 bases between the two germline ends. The CDR3 region is CASSYGSRGVGYNEQFF. DNA for the CDR3: TGTGCCAGCAGTTACGGGTCTAGGGGAGTTGGCTACAATGAGCAGTTCTTC.

This clonotype came up many times. The gene calls are TRBV20-1 and TRBJ2-3; D possibly corresponds to TRBD2 (5 bases). Deletions cut 0 bases from V and 6 bases from J, with 16 bases between. CDR1 is DFQATT, CDR2 SNEGSKA, per germline (reference sequence). This CDR3 has 15 residues. Here the CDR3 reads CSAREPRGAPDTQYF. CDR3 in DNA: TGCAGTGCTAGAGAACCCCGGGGAGCCCCGGATACGCAGTATTTT.

This clonotype was picked up many times. The V call is TRBV6-5, the J call TRBJ2-3, with a possible D match to TRBD1 (5 bases). V shed 5 bases and J shed 0 bases, with 15 bases lying between them. CDR3 size: 16 residues. Germline CDR1 and CDR2: MNHEY and SVGAGI. CDR3: CASSPPQGGSTDTQYF. CDR3 bases: TGTGCCAGCAGTCCGCCGCAGGGTGGGAGCACAGATACGCAGTATTTT.